These 21 T cell receptor beta chains were all obtained from the same sample, sequenced in a study of blood T cell repertoires in COVID-19. Here immunoSEQ multiplex PCR was the method, and the copy in TCRdb shows in-frame clones only, minus some. The sample gives roughly 300,000 clones, 86% of which show up once; over 9.5% is in the top ten. The specimen was PBMCs or T cells enriched from blood (not recorded which). These receptor sequences come from a woman aged 18-35 years who had recovered from COVID-19.

The gene calls are TRBV27 and TRBJ2-7; TRBD1 aligns across 11 bases. This CDR3 comprises 17 residues. CDR1 and CDR2 (germline): MNHEY, SMNVEV (reference sequence). The junction had 12 bases not matched to a gene; V was cut back by 2 bases and J by 6 bases. Here the CDR3 reads CASSLRRTGGALSEQYF. Here the CDR3 DNA reads TGTGCCAGCAGTTTACGCCGGACAGGGGGCGCTTTGTCCGAGCAGTACTTC.

This clone was detected a few times. V gene TRBV9 combines with J gene TRBJ1-1; D gene uncertain. The germline CDR1 and CDR2 sequences are SGDLS and YYNGEE. V was trimmed by 1 base and J by 1 base, leaving 5 bases between them. This CDR3 comprises 13 residues. The CDR3 reads CASSVTTNTEAFF. CDR3 in DNA: TGTGCCAGCAGCGTAACAACGAACACTGAAGCTTTCTTT. The full variable domain, completed using reference TRBV9 and TRBJ1-1, is DSGVTQTPKHLITATGQRVTLRCSPRSGDLSVYWYQQSLDQGLQFLIQYYNGEERAKGNILERFSAQQFPDLHSELNLSSLELGDSALYFCASSVTTNTEAFFGQGTRLTVV.

This chain connects TRBV18 to TRBJ1-5; 8 bases align to TRBD1. J lost 6 bases, V lost 3 bases, and 10 bases had no gene match. CDR3 length: 16 residues. Germline V gene data show CDR1 as KGHSH and CDR2 as LQKENI. In DNA, the CDR3 is TGTGCCAGCTCACCGTACGGACAGGGATTGAGTCAGCCCCAGCATTTT. Protein product: CASSPYGQGLSQPQHF.

The V and J genes are TRBV12-5 and TRBJ2-2, with a weak D call TRBD2 (6 bases). The CDR3 contains 15 residues. CDR1 is LGHNT, CDR2 FRNRAP, per germline. V lost 6 bases and J lost 3, with 14 bases in between. The CDR3 spells CASGSSGLHTGELFF. CDR3 DNA: TGTGCTAGTGGGAGTTCGGGACTTCACACCGGGGAGCTGTTTTTT.

V gene TRBV3-1 (or the pseudogene TRBV3-2) combines with J gene TRBJ1-1; no reliable D call. The CDR3 spans 13 residues. The germline V and J ends were trimmed by 4 bases and 3 bases, with 9 bases remaining between them. Per germline, CDR1 LGHDT and CDR2 YNNKEL (reference sequence). CDR3: CASSLSVDTEAFF. The CDR3 bases are TGTGCCAGCAGCCTGTCGGTGGACACTGAAGCTTTCTTT.

The count of this clone is one. The sample carries other DNA sequences with the same CDR3. The chain is built from TRBV5-4 and TRBJ1-4; TRBD1 aligns across 9 bases. Germline values: CDR1 SGHNT, CDR2 YYREEE (reference sequence). This CDR3 spans 13 amino acids. V dropped 3 bases and J dropped 7; count of bases not matched to a gene: 1. The CDR3 region has the DNA TGTGCCAGCAGCTCGGGACAGGGTGAAAAACTGTTTTTT. It encodes CASSSGQGEKLFF.

This clone was recorded only once. The genes are TRBV19 and TRBJ1-1; D remains ambiguous. In germline, CDR1 is LNHDA, CDR2 SQIVND (reference sequence). Trimming pared 3 bases from V and 5 bases from J, leaving 13 bases between. The CDR3 contains 14 residues. The CDR3 DNA reads as TGTGCCAGTAGTATTCATAGCCAATGGACTGAAGCTTTCTTT. Translated, it gives CASSIHSQWTEAFF.

V and J are TRBV19 and TRBJ1-4; maybe TRBD1 (5 bases). Germline V CDR1 and CDR2: LNHDA, SQIVND (reference sequence). CDR3 length: 17 residues. V dropped 6 bases and J dropped 5 bases, with 22 bases sitting between them. The CDR3 coding sequence is TGTGCCAGTAGGGGGCGGTTACAGACCATCCAGAATGAAAAACTGTTTTTT. Its protein product is CASRGRLQTIQNEKLFF.

J is TRBJ2-3 and V is TRBV2; perhaps TRBD1 as D (6 bases). The germline V gene encodes CDR1 SNHLY and CDR2 FYNNEI. The CDR3 spans 16 residues. V was trimmed by 5 bases and J by 3 bases, leaving 18 bases between them. CDR3 DNA sequence: TGTGCCAGCAGTCCACAGGGTAGAATTAGGACAGATACGCAGTATTTT. This translates into CASSPQGRIRTDTQYF.

The rearrangement uses TRBV18 and TRBJ2-5; D is undetermined. The CDR3 totals 17 residues. V was shortened by 6 bases and J by 3 bases, with 23 bases between the two germline ends. From germline, CDR1 is KGHSH and CDR2 LQKENI. The CDR3 nucleotides read TGTGCCAGCTCGCGTGTTGATGGAGCCGGTTTTAAAGAGACCCAGTACTTC. Its protein is CASSRVDGAGFKETQYF.

The chain joins TRBV6-5 to TRBJ1-3; 7 nucleotides match TRBD1. The junction had 10 bases not matched to a gene; V was cut back by 11 bases and J by 0 bases. The length of the CDR3 is 15 residues. The germline gives CDR1 MNHEY, CDR2 SVGAGI. Here the CDR3 reads CACDRVGSSGNTIYF. The CDR3 coding sequence is TGTGCCTGCGACAGGGTCGGGAGCTCTGGAAACACCATATATTTT.

CDR3 coding DNA: TGTGCCAGCAGCCAAGGGGGACTAGAAAATGAGCAGTTCTTC. Translation: CASSQGGLENEQFF. The rearrangement links TRBV7-3 to TRBJ2-1; 8 bases line up with TRBD2. This CDR3 is 14 amino acids long. Germline V gene sequence: CDR1 SGHTA, CDR2 FQGTGA. V dropped 5 bases and J dropped 7; count of bases not matched to a gene: 7.

CDR3 sequence (DNA): TGTGCCAGCAGCATCGGTTCGGACTACCTCTACGAGCAGTACTTC. Its protein is CASSIGSDYLYEQYF. This chain links TRBV7-9 with TRBJ2-7, with D tentatively TRBD2 (6 bases). CDR3 size: 15 residues. Looked up from germline, CDR1 is SEHNR and CDR2 is FQNEAQ (reference sequence). V lost 5 bases and J lost 3, with 17 bases in between.

This clone appeared once. This CDR3 reads CASSLRVGQGAYNEQFF. The CDR3 DNA is TGTGCCAGCAGCTTAAGGGTAGGACAGGGGGCCTACAATGAGCAGTTCTTC. The chain combines TRBV7-9 with TRBJ2-1, with 10 bases fitting TRBD1. After removal of 2 bases from V and 2 bases from J, the junction contained 6 bases not matched to a gene. CDR3 size: 17 residues. The V gene's germline CDR1 is SEHNR and CDR2 FQNEAQ (reference sequence). Full variable domain (missing parts from reference TRBV7-9 and TRBJ2-1): DTGVSQNPRHKITKRGQNVTFRCDPISEHNRLYWYRQTLGQGPEFLTYFQNEAQLEKSRLLSDRFSAERPKGSFSTLEIQRTEQGDSAMYLCASSLRVGQGAYNEQFFGPGTRLTVL.

J is TRBJ1-2 and V is TRBV18; TRBD1 is a possible D gene (5 bases). The CDR3 consists of 13 residues. Per the germline V gene, CDR1 is KGHSH and CDR2 is LQKENI. V was clipped by 3 bases and J by 7 bases, with 12 bases between them. Written as DNA, the CDR3 is TGTGCCAGCTCACCCGGCCAGGGTGTTGGCTACACCTTC. The encoded protein is CASSPGQGVGYTF. The full variable domain, with the rest looked up from reference TRBV18 and TRBJ1-2, is NAGVMQNPRHLVRRRGQEARLRCSPMKGHSHVYWYRQLPEEGLKFMVYLQKENIIDESGMPKERFSAEFPKEGPSILRIQQVVRGDSAAYFCASSPGQGVGYTFGSGTRLTVV.

The V gene is TRBV10-3, the J gene TRBJ1-1, with 8 bases aligning to TRBD1. With V trimmed by 6 bases and J by 0 bases, 3 bases remained unmatched. Germline CDR1 reads ENHRY; CDR2 reads SYGVKD. This CDR3 is 14 amino acids long. DNA of the CDR3: TGTGCCATCAGCCCGACAGGGGTGAACACTGAAGCTTTCTTT. Its translation: CAISPTGVNTEAFF.

The table lists this clone with a count of one. The chain links TRBV6-5 to TRBJ1-5; no firm D call. The germline gives CDR1 MNHEY, CDR2 SVGAGI. The CDR3 totals 15 residues. Trimming removed 6 bases from V and 5 bases from J, with 17 bases in between. The CDR3 DNA reads as TGTGCCAGCAGCCCGCTGGACTCCCCTCATCAGCCCCAGCATTTT. As protein: CASSPLDSPHQPQHF.

As to this clone: At the DNA level, this CDR3 is encoded by other sequences in the same sample as well. The chain combines TRBV5-1 with TRBJ1-2; TRBD1 aligns across 8 bases. CDR1 is SGHRS and CDR2 is YFSETQ in the germline V gene. The CDR3 is made up of 14 amino acids. The V gene end was trimmed by 0 bases and the J gene end by 2 bases; junction bases not matched to a gene: 0. CDR3 DNA: TGCGCCAGCAGCTTGGGGACAGGGAACTATGGCTACACCTTC. This encodes CASSLGTGNYGYTF.

The rearrangement joins TRBV27 to TRBJ2-3, with D maybe TRBD2 (7 bases). Trimming removed 7 bases at V and 6 bases at J, with 26 bases between. The length of the CDR3 is 17 residues. The germline gives CDR1 MNHEY, CDR2 SMNVEV (reference sequence). CDR3 sequence reads: CASNSLTAGKRGDTQYF. Here the CDR3 DNA reads TGTGCCAGCAATAGCCTCACAGCGGGAAAAAGGGGGGATACGCAGTATTTT.

The chain combines TRBV18 with TRBJ1-1; D is uncertain. CDR3 length: 13 amino acids. Germline V gives CDR1 KGHSH, CDR2 LQKENI. Trimming cost V 5 bases and J 0 bases, with 7 bases left between them. CDR3 in DNA: TGTGCCAGCTCAGAGAGGTTGAACACTGAAGCTTTCTTT. This codes for CASSERLNTEAFF.

The J gene is TRBJ1-1, the V gene TRBV10-3, with D tentatively TRBD1 (5 bases). The germline V and J ends were trimmed by 6 bases and 0 bases, with 5 bases remaining between them. Germline V gene lookup returns CDR1 ENHRY and CDR2 SYGVKD. The CDR3 runs 12 residues. For the CDR3, the DNA is TGTGCCATCAGAGGGGTGAACACTGAAGCTTTCTTT. Translated, it gives CAIRGVNTEAFF.